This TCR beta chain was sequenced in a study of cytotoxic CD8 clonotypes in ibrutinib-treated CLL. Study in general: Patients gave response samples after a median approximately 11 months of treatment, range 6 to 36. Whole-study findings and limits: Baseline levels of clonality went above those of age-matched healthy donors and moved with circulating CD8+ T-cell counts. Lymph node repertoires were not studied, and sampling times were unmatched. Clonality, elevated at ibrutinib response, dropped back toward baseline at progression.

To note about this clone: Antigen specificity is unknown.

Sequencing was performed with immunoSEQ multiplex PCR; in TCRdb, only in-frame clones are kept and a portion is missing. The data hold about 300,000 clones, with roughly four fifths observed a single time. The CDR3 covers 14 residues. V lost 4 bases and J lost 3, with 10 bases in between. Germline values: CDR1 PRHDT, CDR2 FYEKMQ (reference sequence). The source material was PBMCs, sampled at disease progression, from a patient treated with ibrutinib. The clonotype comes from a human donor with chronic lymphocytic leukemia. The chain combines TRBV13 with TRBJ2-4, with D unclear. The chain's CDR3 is CASSSLVGKNIQYF. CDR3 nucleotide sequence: TGTGCCAGCAGCTCCCTAGTGGGCAAAAACATTCAGTACTTC.